What follows describes a single T cell receptor beta chain. These data are taken from a study of control samples from healthy donors and cancer patients. Only in-frame clones appear in the TCRdb table, and some are missing; sequencing was by immunoSEQ multiplex PCR. This sample yields about 80,000 clones, of which 91% are seen a single time; approximately 15% belongs to the top ten. The sequence derives from a man aged 45-65 years in good health. Sequencing input: blood.

The CDR3 region has the DNA TGTGCCATCCGGGGGGGCGGGGGAAGCTCACCCCTCCACTTT. This codes for CAIRGGGGSSPLHF. The chain combines TRBV7-2 with TRBJ1-6; perhaps TRBD1 as D (6 bases). Germline CDR1 SGHTA, CDR2 FQGNSA. This CDR3 has 14 amino acids. The V and J ends lost 10 bases and 10 bases respectively, with 20 bases between them.